The source of this T cell receptor beta chain is a study of T cell responses to AZD1222 COVID-19 vaccine. V lost 7 bases, J lost 0 bases, and 7 bases stayed unmatched. The germline V gene has CDR1 SGHRS and CDR2 YFSETQ. The CDR3 is 15 amino acids. Here immunoSEQ multiplex PCR was the method, and the copy in TCRdb shows in-frame clones only, minus some. The table lists over 100,000 clones, 88% of them singletons. The rearrangement uses TRBV5-1 and TRBJ2-5, with 9 bases lining up with TRBD1. This sequence originates from an adult in good health. This material consisted of peripheral blood, taken on day 0 of AZD1222 vaccination. CDR3 amino acids: CASGQGLTDQETQYF. CDR3 bases: TGCGCCAGCGGACAGGGGCTTACGGACCAAGAGACCCAGTACTTC.